This record covers a single TCR beta chain. Its target antigen remains unknown. No much larger clonotype is one base removed from it; base qualities were not supplied. The data originate from a study of shared clonotypes between healthy human individuals (dated by TCRdb to about 2020). Study-wide context: A couple of women and a few men aged 18 to 49 years were included in the cohort. Per donor, three plates each were used for CD4 naive and CD4 memory, two for CD8 naive, and one for CD8 memory. To estimate repertoire size and how much clonotypes are shared between individuals, the study performed deep sequencing of blood TCR repertoires from about five healthy adults. To increase sequencing depth and limit assay-specific biases, different laboratories used diverse techniques to prepare libraries and sequence TCR repertoires. Between about 0.9 and 8.9 billion PBMCs per donor were obtained by leukapheresis. The investigation overall reported the following: Compared with non-shared clonotypes, clonotypes shared by all four sorted-subset donors had higher generation probabilities. The genetic and exposure-history diversity represented was limited by the small number of donors. Rarefaction of sorted-subset datasets indicated incomplete sequencing despite the large sequencing depth. When several donors were compared, the shared fraction of clonotypes was around 5.1% for naive CD4, about 4% for naive CD8, roughly 2.5% for memory CD4, and 0.3% to 0.5% for memory CD8. Estimated clonotype richness was generally larger for naive than for memory subsets. Pairwise subsampling led to the expectation that sequencing depth would affect the degree of clonotype sharing among donors. Only blood was sampled, and tissue TCR repertoires likely differ from those in blood.

Donors were healthy HIV-negative adults with no recently reported acute infections or vaccinations. Every donor was a Caucasian adult residing in Nashville, Tennessee, USA. CD8 memory samples consisted of magnetically selected CD45RO+ cells combined with CCR7-negative CD45RA+ effector memory (TemRA) cells. Blood was collected by leukapheresis, and PBMCs were isolated by Ficoll-Histopaque density gradient centrifugation and then cryopreserved in liquid nitrogen vapor phase. Analytical flow cytometry was used to check the purity and quantity of each magnetically sorted T cell population. Each sorted fraction had its genomic DNA isolated and then quantified by UV absorbance on a Nanodrop 2000c. The germline V gene (reference sequence) yields LNHDA for CDR1 and SQIVND for CDR2. The CDR3 runs 14 amino acids, cysteine and phenylalanine included. Just the 42-base CDR3 DNA is kept, in frame starting at base 1. V loses 6 bases of germline sequence and J loses 5 bases, and the interval between the two ends is 16 bases.

TCR CDR3 regions were amplified from genomic DNA by multiplex PCR using the deep immunoSEQ assay. Genomic DNA extracted from each cell subset was distributed evenly over all wells of several immunoSEQ 96-well plates, and each plate served as one replicate. For sorted subsets, about 200 ng genomic DNA, equal to 30,000 to 35,000 T cell genomes, was loaded into each replicate PCR. Purified libraries were measured with a Qubit 3.0 fluorometer, size-checked on a Bioanalyzer 2100, and measured again with the KAPA Library Quantification kit. A separate single-read 150-cycle Illumina NextSeq 550 flow cell was used to sequence each immunoSEQ 96-well plate. Regarding the original processing steps: Because the immunoSEQ output included only junctional sequences and no quality scores, the filtering could not be the same as the filtering used for full-length reads. To assign V/J genes and CDR3, sequences were annotated using PyIR, a Python wrapper for IgBLAST v1.9, with IMGT germline references. Reads were removed for weak V/J assignments (E-value above 1e-6), missing CDR3, stop codons, out-of-frame junctions, or ambiguous translated residues. A V3J clonotype was defined by an identical inferred V gene, J gene, and CDR3 amino acid sequence. Percentage overlap between repertoires was computed as shared unique clonotypes divided by the size of the smaller repertoire. Three approaches were used to assess repertoire richness: RTK rarefaction, the Chao1 estimator, and Recon v2.1 estimates of unobserved clonotypes. OLGA was used to compute generation probabilities for all TCRbeta clonotypes that the gDNA method yielded from four donors. TCRdb provides this immuneACCESS table in a form limited to in-frame rearrangements. Some clones are lacking; in checked studies, under half of them reflect an unresolved V gene, and why the rest are absent is not known. That table gives V, J and clone size, and the DNA gave D and trimming. The sample table contains some 79,000 clones; only one count was recorded for roughly two thirds of them. Roughly 49% of the sample belongs to the ten largest clones.

The receptor chain draws on TRBV19 and TRBJ1-2; TRBD1 might be the D gene, on 5 matching bases. The sequence was obtained from a man aged 25 to 40 in good health. The sample consisted of memory CD8+ T cells sorted from blood. Taken with the paper, the label for cell subset or site translates to: CD45RO+ cells pooled with CCR7-negative TemRA cells. Here is the DNA: TGTGCCAGTAGCACCGGGACGGCCTATTATGGCTACACCTTC. This sequence encodes CASSTGTAYYGYTF. The full variable domain, with segments outside the CDR3 supplied by the reference TRBV19 and TRBJ1-2 proteins, appears as DGGITQSPKYLFRKEGQNVTLSCEQNLNHDAMYWYRQDPGQGLRLIYYSQIVNDFQKGDIAEGYSVSREKKESFPLTVTSAQKNPTAFYLCASSTGTAYYGYTFGSGTRLTVV.